This T cell receptor (beta chain) was profiled in a study of persistence of HIV-infected CD4 T cells. Study background: The sample holds CD4+ T cells responsive to CMV or HIV-1 Gag. Whole-study findings and limits: TCRbeta richness was lower in CMV- and Gag-responding cells than in anti-CD3/anti-CD28-responding cells.

An overlapping HIV-1 Gag peptide pool stimulated these cells at 0.95 to 1 ug/peptide/mL. Memory cells lacking CD40L and CD69 with high CD45RO were sorted. Donors had CD4+ T cell counts above 400 cells/uL and were CMV-seropositive. V lost 1 base and J lost 8, with 15 bases in between. This CDR3 is built from 15 residues. The germline V gene has CDR1 SGHTS and CDR2 YDEGEE. This was the immunoSEQ version 4 assay in survey mode. TCRdb's copy holds only in-frame clones and misses some; the assay was immunoSEQ multiplex PCR. The sample records around 39,000 clones, approximately 78% being singletons. Concerning this clone: Its specificity is unknown.

The sequences come from cultured CD4+ T cells from PBMCs, collected from a patient who received antiretroviral therapy. The chain uses TRBV5-8 and TRBJ1-4, with a tentative D call TRBD1 (5 bases). This TCR came from an adult with HIV. The donor label of this sample is uncertain. The CDR3 DNA reads as TGTGCCAGCAGCTTGAGGGCCAAACGGGGGGAAAAACTGTTTTTT. This translates into CASSLRAKRGEKLFF.